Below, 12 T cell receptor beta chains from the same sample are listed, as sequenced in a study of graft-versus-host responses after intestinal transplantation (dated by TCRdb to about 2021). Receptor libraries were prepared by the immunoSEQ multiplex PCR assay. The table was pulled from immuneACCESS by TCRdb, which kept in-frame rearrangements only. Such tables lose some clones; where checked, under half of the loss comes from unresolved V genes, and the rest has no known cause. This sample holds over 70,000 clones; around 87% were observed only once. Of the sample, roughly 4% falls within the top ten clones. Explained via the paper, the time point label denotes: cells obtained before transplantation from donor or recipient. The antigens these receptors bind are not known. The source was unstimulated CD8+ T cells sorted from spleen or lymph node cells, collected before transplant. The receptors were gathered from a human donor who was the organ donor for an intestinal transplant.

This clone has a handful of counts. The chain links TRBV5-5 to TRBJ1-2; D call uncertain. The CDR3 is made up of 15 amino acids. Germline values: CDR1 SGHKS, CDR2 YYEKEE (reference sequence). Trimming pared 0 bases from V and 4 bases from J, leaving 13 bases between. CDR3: CASSLEVSGSYGYTF. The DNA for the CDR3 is TGTGCCAGCAGCTTGGAGGTTAGCGGGAGCTATGGCTACACCTTC.

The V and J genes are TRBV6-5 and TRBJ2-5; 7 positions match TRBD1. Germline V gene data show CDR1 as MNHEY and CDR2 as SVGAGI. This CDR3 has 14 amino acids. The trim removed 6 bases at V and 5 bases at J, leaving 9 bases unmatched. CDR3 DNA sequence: TGTGCCAGCAGCCAATCAGGGGGATTGGAGACCCAGTACTTC. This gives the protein CASSQSGGLETQYF.

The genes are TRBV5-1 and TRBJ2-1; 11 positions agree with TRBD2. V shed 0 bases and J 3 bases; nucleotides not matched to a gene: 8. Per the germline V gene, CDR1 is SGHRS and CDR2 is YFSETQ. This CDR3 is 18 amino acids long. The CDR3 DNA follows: TGCGCCAGCAGCTTGGACTTAGCGGGGGGGGATATCTACAATGAGCAGTTCTTC. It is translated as CASSLDLAGGDIYNEQFF.

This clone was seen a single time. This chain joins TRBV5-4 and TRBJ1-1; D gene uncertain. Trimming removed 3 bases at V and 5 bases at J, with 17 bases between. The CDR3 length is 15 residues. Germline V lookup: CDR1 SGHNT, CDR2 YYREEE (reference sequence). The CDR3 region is CASSWSEGARTEAFF. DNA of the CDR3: TGTGCCAGCAGCTGGAGCGAGGGCGCGAGAACTGAAGCTTTCTTT.

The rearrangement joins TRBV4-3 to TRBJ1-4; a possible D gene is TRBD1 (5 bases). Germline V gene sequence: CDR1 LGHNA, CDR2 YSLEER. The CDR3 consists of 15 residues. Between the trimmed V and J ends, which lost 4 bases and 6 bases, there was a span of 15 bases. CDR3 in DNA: TGCGCCAGCAGCCCGGGGGTCGGGAACGATGAAAAACTGTTTTTT. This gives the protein CASSPGVGNDEKLFF.

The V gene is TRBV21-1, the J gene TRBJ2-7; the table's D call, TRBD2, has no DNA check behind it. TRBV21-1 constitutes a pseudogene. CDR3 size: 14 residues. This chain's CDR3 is CASSKGGGSYEQYV. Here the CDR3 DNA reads TGTGCCAGCAGCAAAGGGGGGGGCTCCTACGAGCAGTACGTC.

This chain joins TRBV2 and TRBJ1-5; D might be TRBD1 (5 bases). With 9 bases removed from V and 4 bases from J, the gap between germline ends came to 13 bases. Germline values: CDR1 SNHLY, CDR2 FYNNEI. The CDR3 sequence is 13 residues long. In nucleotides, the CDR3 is TGTGCCAGTACCAGGGTGACAAATCAGCCCCAGCATTTT. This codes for CASTRVTNQPQHF. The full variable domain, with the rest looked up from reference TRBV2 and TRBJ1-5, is EPEVTQTPSHQVTQMGQEVILRCVPISNHLYFYWYRQILGQKVEFLVSFYNNEISEKSEIFDDQFSVERPDGSNFTLKIRSTKLEDSAMYFCASTRVTNQPQHFGDGTRLSIL.

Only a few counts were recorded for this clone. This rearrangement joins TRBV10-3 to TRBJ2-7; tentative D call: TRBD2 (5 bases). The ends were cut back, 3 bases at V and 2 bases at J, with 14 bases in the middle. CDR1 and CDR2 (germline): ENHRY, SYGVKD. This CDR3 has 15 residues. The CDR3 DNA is TGTGCCATCAGTGACGGGATGCGACACCCCTACGAGCAGTACGTC. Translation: CAISDGMRHPYEQYV.

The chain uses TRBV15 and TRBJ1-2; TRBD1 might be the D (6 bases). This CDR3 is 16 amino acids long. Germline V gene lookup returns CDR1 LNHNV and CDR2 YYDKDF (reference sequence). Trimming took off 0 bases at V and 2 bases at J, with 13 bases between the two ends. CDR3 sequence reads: CATSRDRGGWNYGYTF. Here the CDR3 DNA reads TGTGCCACCAGCAGAGATAGGGGGGGGTGGAACTATGGCTACACCTTC.

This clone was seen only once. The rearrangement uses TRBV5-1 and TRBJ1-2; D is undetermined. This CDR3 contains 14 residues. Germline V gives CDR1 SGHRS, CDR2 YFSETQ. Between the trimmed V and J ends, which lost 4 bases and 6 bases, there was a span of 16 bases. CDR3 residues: CASSRPGGRDGYTF. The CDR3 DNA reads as TGCGCCAGCAGCCGACCGGGAGGTAGAGATGGCTACACCTTC.

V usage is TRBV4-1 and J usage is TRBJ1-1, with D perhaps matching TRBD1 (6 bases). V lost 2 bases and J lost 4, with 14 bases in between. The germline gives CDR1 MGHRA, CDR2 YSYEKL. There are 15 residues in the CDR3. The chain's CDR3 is CASSQSSRGRTEAFF. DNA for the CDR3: TGCGCCAGCAGCCAATCAAGCAGGGGCCGCACTGAAGCTTTCTTT.

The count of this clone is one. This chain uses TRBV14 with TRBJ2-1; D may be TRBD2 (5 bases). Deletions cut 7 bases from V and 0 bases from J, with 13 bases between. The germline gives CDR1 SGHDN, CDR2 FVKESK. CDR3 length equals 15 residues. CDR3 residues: CASNRRTDSYNEQFF. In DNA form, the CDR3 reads TGTGCCAGCAATCGTAGGACTGACTCCTACAATGAGCAGTTCTTC.